This T cell receptor beta chain was sequenced during a study of read filtering for tumor transcriptome and immune sequencing. At the level of the study: The cohort had over 16 men and around 15 women aged roughly 45 to 90, mean about 70 years.

Molecular barcoded adaptors covering alpha/delta and beta/gamma chains were used on approximately 400 ng RNA. TCRdb itself ran the reads through MiXCR, one entry per CDR3 protein. The repertoire holds 30,000 to 40,000 distinct CDR3 sequences, with about 13% as singletons. V dropped 7 bases and J dropped 2 bases, with 12 bases sitting between them. This CDR3 is 12 amino acids long. CDR1 is SQVTM and CDR2 is ANQGSEA in the germline V gene. There are many counts of this clonotype. Since a much larger clone is just one base distant, this may be a read error. The sequencing input was a population of CD138-negative cells sorted from bone marrow. The sequence was obtained from a donor older than 35 with multiple myeloma. The chain uses TRBV29-1 and TRBJ2-7; possible D gene TRBD1, 5 bases. In DNA, the CDR3 is TGCAGCGCCCTGGACAATACCTACGAGCAGTACTTC. This sequence encodes CSALDNTYEQYF.